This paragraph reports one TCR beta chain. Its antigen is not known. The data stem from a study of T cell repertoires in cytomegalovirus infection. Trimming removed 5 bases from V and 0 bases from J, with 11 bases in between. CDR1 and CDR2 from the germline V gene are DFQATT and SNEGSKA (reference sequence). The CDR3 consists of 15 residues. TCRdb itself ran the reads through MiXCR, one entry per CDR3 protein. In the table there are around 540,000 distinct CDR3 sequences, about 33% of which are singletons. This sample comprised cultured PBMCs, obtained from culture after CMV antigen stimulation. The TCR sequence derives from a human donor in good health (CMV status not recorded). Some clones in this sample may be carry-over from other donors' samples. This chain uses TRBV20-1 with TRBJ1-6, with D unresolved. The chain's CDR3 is CSAVQRSSYNSPLHF. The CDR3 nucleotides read TGCAGTGCTGTACAAAGGAGCTCCTATAATTCACCCCTCCACTTT.